Listed below are T cell receptor beta chains from one sample, sequenced in a study of T cells in Graves' hyperthyroidism and ophthalmopathy. TCRdb called the multiplex PCR reads again in MiXCR, with one record for every CDR3 protein. Of around 480,000 distinct CDR3 sequences listed, 13% to 15% are singletons. The sample taken for sequencing was blood. The receptor source for this set is a woman between 18 and 29 years old with Graves' hyperthyroidism. Each CDR3 is given with its conserved first and last residue. The order of the fields is CDR3 protein, CDR3 DNA, D gene, clone size, J gene, V gene. The D gene is left open where the match is weak. The size field is filled for only some rows; it gives once, few, many or a size class.

CDR3: CASSLTSGSPTNEQFF
DNA: TGTGCCAGCAGCCTTACTAGCGGGAGTCCCACCAATGAGCAGTTCTTC
D: TRBD2
size: few
J: TRBJ2-1
V: TRBV7-2

CDR3: CASSQGIVSLGRSISTDTQYF
DNA: TGTGCCAGCAGCCAAGGGATAGTGAGTCTTGGTCGATCCATTAGCACAGATACGCAGTATTTT
D: -
size: many
J: TRBJ2-3
V: TRBV3-1

CDR3: CASSLPGTHYGYTF
DNA: TGTGCCAGCAGCCTCCCGGGCACCCACTATGGCTACACCTTC
D: -
size: many
J: TRBJ1-2
V: TRBV11-2

CDR3: CASSFGDRAGYTF
DNA: TGTGCCAGCAGCTTCGGCGACAGGGCTGGCTACACCTTC
D: TRBD1
size: many
J: TRBJ1-2
V: TRBV13

CDR3: CASSFPGLAGRVDTGELFF
DNA: TGTGCCAGCAGCTTCCCGGGACTAGCGGGACGGGTGGACACCGGGGAGCTGTTTTTT
D: TRBD2
size: few
J: TRBJ2-2
V: TRBV7-6

CDR3: CASSSPMWGTYGYTF
DNA: TGTGCCAGCAGCTCTCCCATGTGGGGGACCTATGGCTACACCTTC
D: -
size: many
J: TRBJ1-2
V: TRBV6-1

CDR3: CASSTTGSYEQYF
DNA: TGTGCCAGCAGCACAACGGGGTCCTACGAGCAGTACTTC
D: -
size: many
J: TRBJ2-7
V: TRBV11-3

CDR3: CVSSPTASGANVLTF
DNA: TGTGTCAGCAGCCCGACTGCCTCTGGGGCCAACGTCCTGACTTTC
D: -
size: -
J: TRBJ2-6
V: TRBV11-2

CDR3: CSAQGQLYNEQFF
DNA: TGCAGTGCTCAAGGACAGTTATACAATGAGCAGTTCTTC
D: -
size: -
J: TRBJ2-1
V: TRBV20-1

CDR3: CASSPRNEQFF
DNA: TGTGCCAGCAGCCCCCGAAATGAGCAGTTCTTC
D: -
size: few
J: TRBJ2-1
V: TRBV11-1

CDR3: CAWSPGGSNSPLHF
DNA: TGTGCCTGGAGTCCCGGGGGGAGCAATTCACCCCTCCACTTT
D: -
size: few
J: TRBJ1-6
V: TRBV30

CDR3: CASSLEGNPSTDTQYF
DNA: TGCGCCAGCAGCTTGGAGGGAAACCCTAGCACAGATACGCAGTATTTT
D: -
size: many
J: TRBJ2-3
V: TRBV5-1

CDR3: CASSYSYPARGQPQHF
DNA: TGTGCCAGCAGTTACTCGTATCCGGCTAGGGGTCAGCCCCAGCATTTT
D: -
size: many
J: TRBJ1-5
V: TRBV6-5

CDR3: CASTLGLSGVNTGELFF
DNA: TGTGCCAGCACCTTGGGACTTAGCGGAGTTAACACCGGGGAGCTGTTTTTT
D: -
size: -
J: TRBJ2-2
V: TRBV6-1

CDR3: CASSLSPGQGGEAFF
DNA: TGTGCCAGCAGTTTATCCCCCGGGCAGGGTGGTGAAGCTTTCTTT
D: -
size: many
J: TRBJ1-1
V: TRBV27

CDR3: CASSSGRTSSTDTQYF
DNA: TGTGCCAGCAGCTCGGGGCGGACCTCTAGCACAGATACGCAGTATTTT
D: -
size: many
J: TRBJ2-3
V: TRBV7-9

CDR3: CASSSGAYYGYTF
DNA: TGTGCCAGCAGTTCGGGGGCATACTATGGCTACACCTTC
D: -
size: many
J: TRBJ1-2
V: TRBV27

CDR3: CASSRAGTGLWDEQFF
DNA: TGCGCCAGCAGCAGGGCCGGGACAGGGCTTTGGGATGAGCAGTTCTTC
D: TRBD1
size: many
J: TRBJ2-1
V: TRBV5-1

CDR3: CASSASRSGAYGYTF
DNA: TGTGCCAGCAGTGCCTCCCGATCAGGGGCCTATGGCTACACCTTC
D: -
size: few
J: TRBJ1-2
V: TRBV6-1

CDR3: CASTPRQNFNEQFF
DNA: TGTGCCAGCACCCCCCGGCAGAATTTCAATGAGCAGTTCTTC
D: -
size: -
J: TRBJ2-1
V: TRBV7-2

CDR3: CSARVFRGYNEQFF
DNA: TGCAGTGCTAGAGTTTTTCGGGGGTACAATGAGCAGTTCTTC
D: -
size: many
J: TRBJ2-1
V: TRBV20-1

CDR3: CASSVMGGTTGELFF
DNA: TGTGCCAGCAGTGTGATGGGGGGGACGACCGGGGAGCTGTTTTTT
D: TRBD2
size: -
J: TRBJ2-2
V: TRBV6-2/TRBV6-3

CDR3: CASSLTGAAPYEQYF
DNA: TGTGCCAGCAGCTTGACAGGGGCCGCGCCCTACGAGCAGTACTTC
D: TRBD1
size: many
J: TRBJ2-7
V: TRBV11-2